One and the same sample provided the 2 T cell receptor beta chains below, sequenced in a study of blood T cell repertoires in COVID-19. Clones were sequenced by immunoSEQ multiplex PCR, and TCRdb holds only the in-frame ones, with some missing. This table has approximately 200,000 clones, 85% appearing once. Material for sequencing was PBMCs or T cells enriched from blood (not recorded which). These receptors originate from a man in his forties who had recovered from COVID-19.

This chain uses TRBV7-2 with TRBJ1-1; D uncertain. The germline gives CDR1 SGHTA, CDR2 FQGNSA. There are 14 residues in the CDR3. V was clipped by 2 bases and J by 3 bases, with 10 bases between them. CDR3 protein: CASSLLVGDTEAFF. CDR3 coding DNA: TGTGCCAGCAGCTTATTAGTGGGAGACACTGAAGCTTTCTTT.

The chain couples TRBV15 to TRBJ2-7; 9 positions match TRBD1. V lost 5 bases to trimming and J lost 7 bases; unmatched junction nucleotides: 9. CDR1 and CDR2 from the germline V gene are LNHNV and YYDKDF (reference sequence). This CDR3 comprises 14 residues. CDR3 in DNA: TGTGCCACCAGCCGGAGGACAGGGGTCCCGGAGCAGTACTTC. It yields the protein CATSRRTGVPEQYF.